The next 26 T cell receptor beta chains were all read from a single sample in a study of beta chain features in type 1 diabetes. Study observations and caveats: When Type 1 diabetes patients were examined, their TCRB CDR3s proved moderately but significantly shorter in all four CD4+ subsets.

Expressed TCRB transcripts were sequenced because the isolated RNA had all been reverse transcribed beforehand. Method: immunoSEQ multiplex PCR; TCRdb's copy keeps in-frame clones and lacks some. The repertoire holds hundreds of thousands of clones, with roughly 12% as singletons. No antigens are known for them. The sample was naive CD4+ T cells from blood. Receptors were obtained from a man younger than 35 with type 1 diabetes.

The V gene is TRBV4-2, the J gene TRBJ2-3; the D is unclear. Germline V gene data show CDR1 as LGHNA and CDR2 as YNFKEQ. CDR3 length: 12 residues. Trimming removed 3 bases at V and 0 bases at J, with 1 base between. The CDR3 is CASSQSTDTQYF. The DNA for the CDR3 is TGTGCCAGCAGCCAGAGCACAGATACGCAGTATTTT.

Only a few counts were recorded for this clone. The rearrangement joins TRBV5-4 to TRBJ2-7; TRBD2 matches 7 bases. V was clipped by 1 base and J by 3 bases; unmatched bases: 7. The CDR3 contains 15 residues. Germline V gene lookup returns CDR1 SGHNT and CDR2 YYREEE (reference sequence). CDR3: CASSLLGGPSYEQYF. The CDR3 region has the DNA TGTGCCAGCAGCTTGTTGGGAGGGCCTAGCTACGAGCAGTACTTC. Supplemented by reference TRBV5-4 and TRBJ2-7, the full variable domain reads ETGVTQSPTHLIKTRGQQVTLRCSSQSGHNTVSWYQQALGQGPQFIFQYYREEENGRGNFPPRFSGLQFPNYSSELNVNALELDDSALYLCASSLLGGPSYEQYFGPGTRLTVT.

For this clone: The same CDR3 can be traced to other DNA sequences in this sample. CDR3 residues: CASSLTVNTEAFF. As DNA, the CDR3 is TGTGCCAGCAGCTTGACAGTGAACACTGAAGCTTTCTTT. The rearrangement uses TRBV7-2 and TRBJ1-1; tentative D call: TRBD1 (5 bases). The ends were cut back, 3 bases at V and 0 bases at J, with 5 bases in the middle. The CDR3 is 13 residues long. CDR1 and CDR2 from the germline V gene are SGHTA and FQGNSA. Supplemented by reference TRBV7-2 and TRBJ1-1, the full variable domain reads GAGVSQSPSNKVTEKGKDVELRCDPISGHTALYWYRQSLGQGLEFLIYFQGNSAPDKSGLPSDRFSAERTGGSVSTLTIQRTQQEDSAVYLCASSLTVNTEAFFGQGTRLTVV.

The V and J genes are TRBV27 and TRBJ2-1, with TRBD2 matching 13 bases. Germline V gene sequence: CDR1 MNHEY, CDR2 SMNVEV (reference sequence). Losses at the gene ends were 6 bases for V and 6 bases for J; bases not matched to a gene: 11. This CDR3 contains 17 residues. The CDR3 sequence: CASSPTRTSGGLNEQFF. Written as DNA, the CDR3 is TGTGCCAGCAGCCCCACCCGGACTAGCGGGGGACTCAATGAGCAGTTCTTC.

There are a few counts of this clone. CDR3 sequence: CASSQGTGTGGDQPQHF. In nucleotides, the CDR3 is TGCGCCAGCAGCCAAGGTACCGGGACAGGGGGCGATCAGCCCCAGCATTTT. The gene calls are TRBV4-1 and TRBJ1-5, with 12 nucleotides matching TRBD1. The junction had 6 bases not matched to a gene; V was cut back by 1 base and J by 5 bases. The CDR3 loop spans 17 amino acids. CDR1 is MGHRA and CDR2 is YSYEKL in the germline V gene.

The chain uses TRBV27 and TRBJ2-5; weak D call: TRBD1 (5 bases). The germline V gene encodes CDR1 MNHEY and CDR2 SMNVEV (reference sequence). This CDR3 is 15 amino acids long. V lost 5 bases to trimming and J lost 1 base, with 14 bases between them. The CDR3 sequence is CASSTPGAGQETQYF. CDR3 bases: TGTGCCAGCAGTACCCCTGGGGCAGGCCAAGAGACCCAGTACTTC.

There are a few counts of this clone. The V call is TRBV7-2, the J call TRBJ2-1; D gene unclear. CDR3 length: 13 amino acids. The V end was cut by 0 bases, the J end by 8 bases, with 8 bases between. Germline assignment: CDR1 SGHTA and CDR2 FQGNSA. CDR3 sequence: CASSLAVEDEQFF. In nucleotides, the CDR3 is TGTGCCAGCAGCTTAGCAGTAGAGGATGAGCAGTTCTTC.

This clone has more than one count but fewer than ten. The CDR3 DNA reads as TGTGCCAGCAGTACCCGACAGGGGTCCTACAATGAGCAGTTCTTC. Its translation is CASSTRQGSYNEQFF. The chain recombines TRBV6-5 with TRBJ2-1; 8 bases are a match to TRBD1. After removal of 5 bases from V and 1 base from J, the junction contained 4 bases not matched to a gene. This CDR3 region has 15 residues. CDR1 is MNHEY, CDR2 SVGAGI, per germline.

This clone was detected only a few times. As DNA, the CDR3 is TGTGCCAGCAGCAAACCGGGGGCAAGTTCGGAGACCCAGTACTTC. It codes for CASSKPGASSETQYF. The J gene is TRBJ2-5, the V gene TRBV7-9; either TRBD1 or TRBD2 may supply D (6 bases each). Between the trimmed V and J ends, which lost 5 bases and 5 bases, there was a span of 18 bases. Germline assignment: CDR1 SEHNR and CDR2 FQNEAQ (reference sequence). There are 15 residues in the CDR3.

This clone was recorded a few times. The chain links TRBV30 to TRBJ1-4; no firm D call. Germline CDR1 is GTSNPN and CDR2 is SVGIG (reference sequence). The CDR3 length is 19 residues. V dropped 1 base and J dropped 1 base, with 22 bases sitting between them. CDR3 residues: CAWSGPGPENIGTNEKLFF. CDR3 nucleotide sequence: TGTGCCTGGAGTGGCCCTGGGCCCGAAAATATAGGAACTAATGAAAAACTGTTTTTT.

Only a few counts were recorded for this clone. The chain recombines TRBV21-1 with TRBJ1-2. TRBV21-1 counts as a pseudogene. The CDR3 covers 14 residues. The CDR3, as DNA: TGTGCCAGCAGCAAAGCAGGGAACGGGTATGGCTACACCTTC. Translation: CASSKAGNGYGYTF.

This clone has a handful of counts. The chain employs TRBV19 and TRBJ1-1; D not resolved. This CDR3 is built from 11 residues. Germline V CDR1 and CDR2: LNHDA, SQIVND (reference sequence). V lost 7 bases, J lost 6 bases, and 9 bases lay in between. CDR3: CASISRSEAFF. The CDR3 nucleotides are TGTGCCAGTATCAGTCGGTCTGAAGCTTTCTTT.

This clone came up a few times. V gene TRBV9 combines with J gene TRBJ2-1, with D possibly matching TRBD2 (5 bases). Germline values: CDR1 SGDLS, CDR2 YYNGEE. Trimming shortened V by 7 bases and J by 12 bases, and 14 bases separated the two germline ends. The CDR3 loop spans 11 amino acids. CDR3 bases: TGTGCCAGCGGCGCAACTGCGGGGCAGTTCTTC. This sequence encodes CASGATAGQFF.

The V call is TRBV30, the J call TRBJ2-1; 9 bases line up with TRBD2. The CDR3 length is 14 residues. Germline values: CDR1 GTSNPN, CDR2 SVGIG (reference sequence). The J segment lost 4 bases and the V segment lost 4 bases, leaving 5 bases of the junction unmatched. The CDR3 here is CAWTRAGGYNEQFF. CDR3 sequence (DNA): TGTGCCTGGACCCGAGCGGGGGGATACAATGAGCAGTTCTTC.

This clone was seen many times. This chain connects TRBV30 to TRBJ2-7, with TRBD1 matching 12 bases. The CDR3 sequence is 15 residues long. Germline CDR1 reads GTSNPN; CDR2 reads SVGIG (reference sequence). V trimming: 4 bases; J trimming: 4 bases; junction bases outside the gene matches: 8. CDR3 loop: CAWTPGTGGWYEQYF. CDR3 nucleotide sequence: TGTGCCTGGACTCCCGGGACAGGGGGCTGGTACGAGCAGTACTTC. Supplemented by reference TRBV30 and TRBJ2-7, the full variable domain reads SQTIHQWPATLVQPVGSPLSLECTVEGTSNPNLYWYRQAAGRGLQLLFYSVGIGQISSEVPQNLSASRPQDRQFILSSKKLLLSDSGFYLCAWTPGTGGWYEQYFGPGTRLTVT.

This sequence joins TRBV5-1 and TRBJ2-7, with no clear D. Trimming cost V 0 bases and J 0 bases, with 10 bases left between them. This CDR3 region has 15 residues. The germline V gene encodes CDR1 SGHRS and CDR2 YFSETQ. The CDR3 loop is CASSLGEVSSYEQYF. For the CDR3, the DNA is TGCGCCAGCAGCTTGGGCGAAGTAAGCTCCTACGAGCAGTACTTC.

The CDR3 sequence is CASSAISYEQYF. DNA of the CDR3: TGTGCCAGCAGTGCAATATCCTACGAGCAGTACTTC. The genes are TRBV25-1 and TRBJ2-7; D uncertain. V was pared by 4 bases and J by 1 base, with 5 bases between. This CDR3 is 12 amino acids long. Germline CDR1 MGHDK, CDR2 SYGVNS.

This chain joins TRBV15 and TRBJ1-1, with D possibly TRBD1 on 5 matching bases. The CDR3 consists of 14 residues. Germline CDR1 is LNHNV and CDR2 is YYDKDF (reference sequence). V was shortened by 5 bases and J by 1 base, with 11 bases between the two germline ends. The DNA for the CDR3 is TGTGCCACCAGCGGAAGGACACAGAACACTGAAGCTTTCTTT. As protein: CATSGRTQNTEAFF.

The rearrangement joins TRBV12-5 to TRBJ2-1, with D possibly matching TRBD1 (6 bases). The CDR3 length is 13 residues. Germline assignment: CDR1 LGHNT and CDR2 FRNRAP. Trimming took 8 bases from V and 1 from J, leaving 9 bases between them. DNA of the CDR3: TGTGCTAGTCAGGGGCGATCCTACAATGAGCAGTTCTTC. Protein sequence: CASQGRSYNEQFF.

This clone was counted only a few times. In DNA, the CDR3 is TGTGCCAGCAGCCCTCGTACGGGAGGCTACACCTTC. Protein sequence: CASSPRTGGYTF. This chain connects TRBV13 to TRBJ1-2; D is undetermined. Trimming took off 5 bases at V and 8 bases at J, with 12 bases between the two ends. The CDR3 loop spans 12 amino acids. Germline V lookup: CDR1 PRHDT, CDR2 FYEKMQ (reference sequence).

The rearrangement links TRBV4-1 to TRBJ2-3, with D possibly being TRBD2 (5 bases). The V end was cut by 9 bases, the J end by 3 bases, with 16 bases between. Germline assignment: CDR1 MGHRA and CDR2 YSYEKL. The CDR3 loop spans 14 amino acids. CDR3 bases: TGCGCCAGTACCGGGGTACAGCGTACAGATACGCAGTATTTT. Translation gives CASTGVQRTDTQYF.

The chain has TRBV28 and TRBJ1-5, with D uncertain. Trimming pared 7 bases from V and 2 bases from J, leaving 15 bases between. Germline V gives CDR1 MDHEN, CDR2 SYDVKM. This CDR3 contains 15 residues. CDR3 sequence (DNA): TGTGCCAGCACCGCCATGGCGTGGGGCAATCAGCCCCAGCATTTT. It specifies CASTAMAWGNQPQHF.

The J gene is TRBJ1-3, the V gene TRBV10-3, with D perhaps TRBD1 (5 bases). V dropped 3 bases and J dropped 7 bases, with 13 bases sitting between them. Germline V gene lookup returns CDR1 ENHRY and CDR2 SYGVKD. This CDR3 is built from 14 residues. In DNA, the CDR3 is TGTGCCATCAGTGATGACAGTCCGGGCAACACCATATATTTT. Protein sequence: CAISDDSPGNTIYF.

This clone was picked up a small number of times. The rearrangement joins TRBV4-1 to TRBJ1-1; D unresolved. CDR1 is MGHRA and CDR2 is YSYEKL in the germline V gene. The CDR3 spans 14 residues. Trimming pared 0 bases from V and 1 base from J, leaving 6 bases between. The CDR3 nucleotides read TGCGCCAGCAGCCAAGAATACGAGAACACTGAAGCTTTCTTT. The encoded protein is CASSQEYENTEAFF.

This clone was counted only a few times. Other nucleotide sequences from this sample produce the same CDR3. The chain is built from TRBV19 and TRBJ2-6; D is undetermined. The CDR3 covers 15 residues. Trimming removed 4 bases from V and 0 bases from J, with 7 bases in between. Germline CDR1 reads LNHDA; CDR2 reads SQIVND (reference sequence). The DNA of the CDR3 is TGTGCCAGTAGTACTACTGGCTCTGGGGCCAACGTCCTGACTTTC. Amino acid sequence: CASSTTGSGANVLTF.

In this sample, this clone turned up a few times. The chain couples TRBV9 to TRBJ1-6, with a tentative D call TRBD1 (5 bases). The CDR3 is 14 amino acids. Per germline, CDR1 SGDLS and CDR2 YYNGEE. The ends were cut back, 0 bases at V and 10 bases at J, with 11 bases in the middle. The CDR3, as DNA: TGTGCCAGCAGCGTAGGCCAAGGGGAATCACCCCTCCACTTT. It translates to CASSVGQGESPLHF.